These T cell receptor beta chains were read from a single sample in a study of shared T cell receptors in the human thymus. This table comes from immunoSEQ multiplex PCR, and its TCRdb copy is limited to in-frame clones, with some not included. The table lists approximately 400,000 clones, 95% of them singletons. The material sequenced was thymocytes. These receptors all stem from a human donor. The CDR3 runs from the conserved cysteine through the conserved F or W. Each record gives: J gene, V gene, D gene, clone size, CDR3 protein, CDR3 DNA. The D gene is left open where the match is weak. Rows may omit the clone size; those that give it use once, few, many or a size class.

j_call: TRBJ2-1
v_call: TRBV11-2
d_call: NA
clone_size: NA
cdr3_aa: CASSSPPYNEQFF
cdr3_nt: TGTGCCAGCAGCTCCCCCCCTTACAATGAGCAGTTCTTC

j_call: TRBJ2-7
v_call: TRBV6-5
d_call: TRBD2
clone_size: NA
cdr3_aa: CASSYSGGPWYEQYF
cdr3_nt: TGTGCCAGCAGTTACAGCGGGGGTCCCTGGTACGAGCAGTACTTC

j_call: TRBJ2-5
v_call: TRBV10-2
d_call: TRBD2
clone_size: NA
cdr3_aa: CASSSPSLRLAGGGYQETQYF
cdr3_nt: TGCGCCAGCAGTTCCCCCTCCCTTAGACTAGCGGGAGGGGGGTACCAAGAGACCCAGTACTTC

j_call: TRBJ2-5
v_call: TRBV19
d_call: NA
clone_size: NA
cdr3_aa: CASSMNKFGETQYF
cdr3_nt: TGTGCCAGTAGTATGAACAAGTTCGGTGAGACCCAGTACTTC

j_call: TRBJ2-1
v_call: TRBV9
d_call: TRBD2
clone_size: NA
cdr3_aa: CASSPPGGSSYNEQFF
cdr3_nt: TGTGCCAGCAGCCCCCCCGGGGGGAGCTCCTACAATGAGCAGTTCTTC

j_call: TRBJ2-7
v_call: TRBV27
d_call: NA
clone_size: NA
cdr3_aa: CASSLGGNEQYF
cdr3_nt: TGTGCCAGCAGTTTAGGGGGAAACGAGCAGTACTTC

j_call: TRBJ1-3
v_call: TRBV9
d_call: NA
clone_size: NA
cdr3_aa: CASSVTGEGNTIYF
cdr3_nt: TGTGCCAGCAGCGTAACCGGGGAGGGAAACACCATATATTTT

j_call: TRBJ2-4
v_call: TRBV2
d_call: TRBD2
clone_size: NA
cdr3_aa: CASSAVLAGGFGLYF
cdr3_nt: TGTGCCAGCAGTGCGGTACTAGCGGGAGGGTTTGGGCTGTACTTC

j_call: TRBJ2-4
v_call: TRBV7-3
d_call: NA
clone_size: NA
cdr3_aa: CASSLAGTRNIQYF
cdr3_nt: TGTGCCAGCAGCTTAGCGGGGACGAGGAACATTCAGTACTTC

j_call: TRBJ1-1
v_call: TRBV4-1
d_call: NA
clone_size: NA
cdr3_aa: CASSQDRQAFF
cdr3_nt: TGCGCCAGCAGCCAAGATCGGCAGGCTTTCTTT

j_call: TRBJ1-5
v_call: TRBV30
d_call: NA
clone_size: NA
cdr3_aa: CAWSPRGGQPQHF
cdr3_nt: TGTGCCTGGAGTCCAAGAGGGGGTCAGCCCCAGCATTTT

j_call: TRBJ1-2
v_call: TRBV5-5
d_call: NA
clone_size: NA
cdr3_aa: CASSYRDYYGYTF
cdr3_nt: TGTGCCAGCAGCTATCGGGACTACTATGGCTACACCTTC

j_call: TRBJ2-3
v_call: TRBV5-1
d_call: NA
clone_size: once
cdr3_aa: CASSLSRGGTDTQYF
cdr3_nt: TGCGCCAGCAGCTTGTCCAGGGGGGGCACAGATACGCAGTATTTT

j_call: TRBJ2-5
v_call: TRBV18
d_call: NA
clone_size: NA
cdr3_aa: CASSPYEPPVQETQYF
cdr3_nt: TGTGCCAGCTCACCGTACGAGCCTCCCGTCCAAGAGACCCAGTACTTC

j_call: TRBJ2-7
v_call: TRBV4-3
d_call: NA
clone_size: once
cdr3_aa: CASSQDNFRGVREQYF
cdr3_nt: TGCGCCAGCAGCCAAGATAACTTTCGCGGAGTTCGCGAGCAGTACTTC

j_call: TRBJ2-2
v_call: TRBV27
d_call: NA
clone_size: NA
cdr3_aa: CASRDYHGTGELFF
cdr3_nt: TGTGCCAGCAGGGACTACCACGGCACCGGGGAGCTGTTTTTT

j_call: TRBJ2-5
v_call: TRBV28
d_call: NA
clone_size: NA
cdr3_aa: CASSFGKVPETQYF
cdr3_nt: TGTGCCAGCAGTTTCGGGAAAGTTCCAGAGACCCAGTACTTC

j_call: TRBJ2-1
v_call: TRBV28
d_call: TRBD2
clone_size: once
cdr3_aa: CASRPNAGTSGSSEQFF
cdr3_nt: TGTGCCAGCAGACCAAATGCCGGGACTAGCGGGAGTAGTGAGCAGTTCTTC

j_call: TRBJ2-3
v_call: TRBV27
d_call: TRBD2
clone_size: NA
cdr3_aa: CASSSPLAGALKDTQYF
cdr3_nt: TGTGCCAGCAGTTCCCCACTAGCGGGAGCGCTCAAGGATACGCAGTATTTT

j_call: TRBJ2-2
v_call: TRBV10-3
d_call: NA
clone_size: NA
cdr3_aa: CAIRRGETGRVGELFF
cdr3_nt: TGTGCCATCAGGAGGGGGGAGACAGGGCGAGTCGGGGAGCTGTTTTTT

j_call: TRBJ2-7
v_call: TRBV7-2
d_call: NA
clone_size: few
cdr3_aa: CASSCLTWNSYEQYF
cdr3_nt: TGTGCCAGCAGCTGCCTCACTTGGAACTCCTACGAGCAGTACTTC